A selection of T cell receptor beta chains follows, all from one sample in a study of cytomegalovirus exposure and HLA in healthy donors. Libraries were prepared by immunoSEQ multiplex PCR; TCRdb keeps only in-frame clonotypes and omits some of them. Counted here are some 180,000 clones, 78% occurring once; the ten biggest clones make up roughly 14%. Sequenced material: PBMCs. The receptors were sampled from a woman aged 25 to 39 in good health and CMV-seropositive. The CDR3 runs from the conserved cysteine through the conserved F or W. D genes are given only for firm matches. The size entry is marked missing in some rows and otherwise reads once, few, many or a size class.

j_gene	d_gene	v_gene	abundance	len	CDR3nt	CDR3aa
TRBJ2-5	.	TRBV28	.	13	TGTGCCAGCAGTTTGCCGCGGGGAGAGACCCAGTACTTC	CASSLPRGETQYF
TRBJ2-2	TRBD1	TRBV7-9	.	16	TGTGCCAGCAGCTATGGGACAGCCAAGTTGATCGGGGAGCTGTTTTTT	CASSYGTAKLIGELFF
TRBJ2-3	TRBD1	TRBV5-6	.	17	TGTGCCAGCAGCTTTCTTGGACAGGGAGGCCCCACAGATACGCAGTATTTT	CASSFLGQGGPTDTQYF
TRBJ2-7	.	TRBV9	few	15	TGTGCCAGCAGCCCCGGGGCGGGAATTACCTACGAGCAGTACTTC	CASSPGAGITYEQYF
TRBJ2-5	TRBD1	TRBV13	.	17	TGTGCCAGCAGCTTAGAGGATCCTGGGACAGACCAAGAGACCCAGTACTTC	CASSLEDPGTDQETQYF
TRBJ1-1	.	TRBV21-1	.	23	TGTGCCAGCAGCAACTTGGGACTATGGCCCACGGGGGACCCTCCCTCCACGAACACTGAAGCTTTCTTT	CASSNLGLWPTGDPPSTNTEAFF
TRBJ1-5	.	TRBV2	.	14	TGTGCCAGCCGGCGGGGAGGTTTTGGTCAGCCCCAGCATTTT	CASRRGGFGQPQHF
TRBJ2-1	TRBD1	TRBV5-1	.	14	TGCGCCAGCAGTTCGGGACAGGGGGCCTGGGAGCAGTTCTTC	CASSSGQGAWEQFF
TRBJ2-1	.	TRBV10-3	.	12	TGTGCCATCGGGAGCTCCTACAATGAGCAGTTCTTC	CAIGSSYNEQFF
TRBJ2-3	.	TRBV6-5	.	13	TGTGCCAGCAGTGAAGCGCGGGGAGATACGCAGTATTTT	CASSEARGDTQYF
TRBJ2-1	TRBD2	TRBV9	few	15	TGTGCCAGCAGCGTAGGCGGGGGGGCGGCGAATGAGCAGTTCTTC	CASSVGGGAANEQFF
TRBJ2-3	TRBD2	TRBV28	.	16	TGTGCCAGCAGTTTACCGGGACTAGCGGGACCAGATACGCAGTATTTT	CASSLPGLAGPDTQYF
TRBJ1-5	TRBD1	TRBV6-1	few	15	TGTGCCAGCAGTGACCTCGACAGGGGTGGGCAGCCCCAGCATTTT	CASSDLDRGGQPQHF
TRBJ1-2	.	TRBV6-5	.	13	TGTGCCAGCAGTTATCTCGATCGGAGCGGCTACACCTTC	CASSYLDRSGYTF
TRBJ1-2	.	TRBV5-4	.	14	TGTGCCAGCAGCTTGGGAGGCGGGCCCTATGGCTACACCTTC	CASSLGGGPYGYTF
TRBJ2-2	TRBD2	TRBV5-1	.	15	TGCGCCAGCAGCGGACTAGCGGGAGACACCGGGGAGCTGTTTTTT	CASSGLAGDTGELFF
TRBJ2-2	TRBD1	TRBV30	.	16	TGTGCCTGGAGTCCACGGACAGGGAGAGGCACCGGGGAGCTGTTTTTT	CAWSPRTGRGTGELFF
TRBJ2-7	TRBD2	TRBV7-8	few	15	TGTGCCAGCAGCCCCGCAACTAGCGGGGTCTACGAGCAGTACTTC	CASSPATSGVYEQYF
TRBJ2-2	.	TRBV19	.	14	TGTGCCAGTAGTATTCAACCGGACACCGGGGAGCTGTTTTTT	CASSIQPDTGELFF
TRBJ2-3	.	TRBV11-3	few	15	TGTGCCAGCGCCCCCGGGACAACTAGCACAGATACGCAGTATTTT	CASAPGTTSTDTQYF
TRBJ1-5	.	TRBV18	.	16	TGTGCCAGCTCTCTTTTCTCGGGAAGGAGCAATCAGCCCCAGCATTTT	CASSLFSGRSNQPQHF
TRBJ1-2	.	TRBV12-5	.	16	TGTGCTAGTGGTTTGGCCGTGGGGGCGAGAAGCTATGGCTACACCTTC	CASGLAVGARSYGYTF
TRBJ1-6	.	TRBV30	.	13	TGTGCCTGGAGGAGGGGGAATAATTCACCCCTCCACTTT	CAWRRGNNSPLHF
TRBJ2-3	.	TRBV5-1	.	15	TGCGCCAGCAGCTTGGCCCCGGTTAGCACAGATACGCAGTATTTT	CASSLAPVSTDTQYF
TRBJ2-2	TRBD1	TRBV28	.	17	TGTGCCAGCAGTCCCCCCCACCCAGGGGGCATAACCGGGGAGCTGTTTTTT	CASSPPHPGGITGELFF
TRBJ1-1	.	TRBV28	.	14	TGTGCCAGCAGTACCTCCCTAGAAAACACTGAAGCTTTCTTT	CASSTSLENTEAFF
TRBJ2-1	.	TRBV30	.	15	TGTGCCTGGAGTGTACGAGGCGGGGCCTACAATGAGCAGTTCTTC	CAWSVRGGAYNEQFF
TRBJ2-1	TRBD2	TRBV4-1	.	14	TGCGCCAGCAGCCCGCGGGGGGTGGACAATGAGCAGTTCTTC	CASSPRGVDNEQFF
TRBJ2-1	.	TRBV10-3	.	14	TGTGCCATCAAGGAGGGAGAAGCCTACAATGAGCAGTTCTTC	CAIKEGEAYNEQFF
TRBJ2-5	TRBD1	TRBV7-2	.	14	TGTGCCAGCAGCTTCACAGGGGGCGGGCAGACCCAGTACTTC	CASSFTGGGQTQYF
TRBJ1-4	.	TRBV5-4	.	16	TGTGCCAGCAGCATGGAAGGGGGGGCTACTAATGAAAAACTGTTTTTT	CASSMEGGATNEKLFF